The present T cell receptor beta chain was sequenced within a study of T cells in narcolepsy. Broader study findings: Autoreactive clonotypes reportedly recurred in blood of same and different patients, not controls.

The CDR3 runs 15 residues. The V segment lost 3 bases and the J segment 3 bases; nucleotides outside the gene matches: 1. The germline gives CDR1 SGHVS, CDR2 FQNEAQ. As concerns this clone: Antigen unknown.

Profiled with immunoSEQ multiplex PCR; TCRdb holds only in-frame clones, not every one. The repertoire has 30,000 to 45,000 clones, approximately 86% of them found once; the top ten carry over 0.8%. The chain couples TRBV7-8 to TRBJ2-4, with 11 bases aligning to TRBD2. Sequencing input: CD45RA- memory CD4+ T cells from PBMCs. The receptor was isolated from a human donor with narcolepsy. CDR3 coding DNA: TGTGCCAGCAGCTTTAGCGGGGGGGGCAAAAACATTCAGTACTTC. This translates into CASSFSGGGKNIQYF.